Below, 30 T cell receptor beta chains from the same sample are listed, as sequenced in a study of CD8+CD57+ T cells in acquired aplastic anemia (dated by TCRdb to the late 2010s). TCRdb shows the sequencer as Illumina HiSeq 2000. Genomic DNA was used as template for profiling of TCR beta VDJ combinations and CDR3 sequences. TCRdb trimmed the raw reads at Q25, called clones with MiXCR and kept productive beta chains. Entries that share a CDR3 protein sequence are merged under the most common genes and DNA. The table for this sample lists hundreds of thousands of distinct CDR3 sequences; approximately 70% of them were counted only once. Together, the top ten hold 4% of the sample. The specimen sequenced was sorted CD4+, CD8+, or CD8+CD57+ T cells (not recorded which) from PBMCs. The receptor set was obtained from a human donor in good health, serving as a control.

This clonotype showed up many times. V usage is TRBV7-2 and J usage is TRBJ2-1, with D hard to call. V dropped 2 bases and J dropped 5 bases, with 1 base sitting between them. CDR1 and CDR2 from the germline V gene are SGHTA and FQGNSA. CDR3 length equals 11 residues. CDR3 sequence (DNA): TGTGCCAGCAGCTTACACAATGAGCAGTTCTTC. Translated, it gives CASSLHNEQFF. The full variable domain, its missing parts supplied by reference TRBV7-2 and TRBJ2-1, is GAGVSQSPSNKVTEKGKDVELRCDPISGHTALYWYRQSLGQGLEFLIYFQGNSAPDKSGLPSDRFSAERTGGSVSTLTIQRTQQEDSAVYLCASSLHNEQFFGPGTRLTVL.

With regard to this clonotype: One end of the junction varies from germline; a read error may be responsible. V and J are TRBV7-8 and TRBJ2-2; D perhaps matches TRBD2 (6 bases). This CDR3 has 15 amino acids. Germline V gives CDR1 SGHVS, CDR2 FQNEAQ. CDR3 residues: CASSLISPRGGALFF. Written as DNA, the CDR3 is TGTGCCAGCAGCTTAATCTCCCCTCGGGGCGGGGCGCTGTTTTTT.

This clonotype turned up a few times. The junction differs from germline at one of its ends, possibly a read error. V is TRBV7-6 and J is TRBJ1-1; D unclear. This CDR3 contains 13 residues. Germline assignment: CDR1 SGHVS and CDR2 FNYEAQ. The CDR3 DNA reads TGCGCCAGCAGCTTGGGCCTCGACCGTGAAGCTTTCTTT. Encoded protein: CASSLGLDREAFF.

Of note for this clonotype: The missing conserved phenylalanine or tryptophan at the end of this CDR3 makes a read error likely. The chain recombines TRBV7-6 with TRBJ2-1; no reliable D call. The V gene's germline CDR1 is SGHVS and CDR2 FNYEAQ. This CDR3 is 12 amino acids long. Between the trimmed V and J ends, which lost 3 bases and 7 bases, there was a span of 7 bases. The CDR3 is CASSFEGNEQFL. The DNA for the CDR3 is TGTGCCAGCAGCTTTGAAGGGAATGAGCAGTTCCTC.

V usage is TRBV7-9 and J usage is TRBJ1-2, with D hard to call. The CDR3 contains 17 residues. In germline, CDR1 is SEHNR, CDR2 FQNEAQ (reference sequence). The V gene lost 5 bases and the J gene lost 8 bases, with 27 bases spanning the gap. CDR3 in amino acids: CASSPLYTPGLRAGYTF. In DNA form, the CDR3 reads TGTGCCAGCAGCCCGTTGTATACCCCAGGCCTGCGAGCAGGCTACACCTTC.

With regard to this clonotype: A much larger clone differs from this one at a single base, so this may be a read error. Since the CDR3 does not end with the conserved phenylalanine or tryptophan, this likely comes from a read error. The V call is TRBV19, the J call TRBJ1-1; D is undetermined. V gave up 8 bases and J gave up 4 bases, with 23 bases separating them. This CDR3 is 16 amino acids long. Per the germline V gene, CDR1 is LNHDA and CDR2 is SQIVND (reference sequence). CDR3 residues: CASQTGKNLGITEAFS. The CDR3 DNA sequence: TGTGCCAGTCAGACCGGGAAAAATCTAGGTATCACTGAAGCTTTCTCT.

Concerning this clonotype: At one end, the junction sequence differs from germline, possibly due to a read error. J is TRBJ2-7 and V is TRBV15; D is uncertain. This CDR3 comprises 13 residues. Looked up from germline, CDR1 is LNHNV and CDR2 is YYDKDF (reference sequence). CDR3 sequence (DNA): TGTGCCACCAGCATGGATGTCGAAACTGAAGCGTACTTT. Translating it yields CATSMDVETEAYF.

On this clonotype: Without the conserved terminal phenylalanine or tryptophan, this CDR3 likely stems from a read error. The DNA is omitted, as the CDR3 cannot be located on it reliably, and the CDR3 follows TCRdb's listing. V is TRBV5-1 and J is TRBJ1-1. The CDR3 sequence runs 12 residues, both termini included. Germline CDR1 reads SGHRS; CDR2 reads YFSETQ. This chain's CDR3 is CASSAVGVGDTI.

Concerning this clonotype: In this CDR3 the conserved last residue, phenylalanine or tryptophan, is missing, so a read error is likely. The DNA is omitted, as the CDR3 cannot be located on it reliably, and the CDR3 follows TCRdb's listing. J is TRBJ1-5 and V is TRBV20-1. Inclusive of both ends, the CDR3 amounts to 14 amino acids. Germline V gene lookup returns CDR1 DFQATT and CDR2 SNEGSKA (reference sequence). Here the CDR3 reads CSARSGYSNQPQQL.

The V call is TRBV9, the J call TRBJ1-4, with 7 bases identical to TRBD1. This CDR3 spans 16 amino acids. The V gene's germline CDR1 is SGDLS and CDR2 YYNGEE. V shed 2 bases and J 8 bases; nucleotides not matched to a gene: 12. The CDR3 reads CASSVRTGSEGEKLFF. In DNA form, the CDR3 reads TGTGCCAGCAGCGTCCGGACAGGCTCGGAAGGGGAAAAACTGTTTTTT.

This clonotype was seen just once. This chain's CDR3 is CASSWRTGSSYEQYF. As DNA, the CDR3 is TGCGCCAGCAGCTGGCGGACAGGGAGCTCCTACGAGCAGTACTTC. The chain employs TRBV5-1 and TRBJ2-7, with TRBD1 identical over 8 bases. Looked up from germline, CDR1 is SGHRS and CDR2 is YFSETQ. The length of the CDR3 is 15 residues. Germline trimming cut 3 bases from V and 0 bases from J; bases unmatched to any gene: 5.

The CDR3 nucleotides read TGCGCCAGCAGCCAAGATACGGGCAATGAGCAGTTCTTC. Encoded protein: CASSQDTGNEQFF. This rearrangement joins TRBV10-2 to TRBJ2-1; D is undetermined. This CDR3 contains 13 residues. The germline CDR1 and CDR2 sequences are WSHSY and SAAADI. Trimming cost V 6 bases and J 6 bases, with 12 bases left between them.

Notes on this clonotype: A junction end diverges from the germline sequence, so it may reflect a read error. The genes are TRBV20-1 and TRBJ1-2; D unresolved. From germline, CDR1 is DFQATT and CDR2 SNEGSKA (reference sequence). The CDR3 has 13 residues. The DNA for the CDR3 is TGCGGTGCTAGAGATAGTGGAGGGAACAGCTACACCTTC. This encodes CGARDSGGNSYTF.

This sequence joins TRBV5-1 and TRBJ2-7; 8 nucleotides agree with TRBD1. The CDR3 covers 15 residues. Looked up from germline, CDR1 is SGHRS and CDR2 is YFSETQ. V was clipped by 8 bases and J by 3 bases; unmatched bases: 13. In DNA form, the CDR3 reads TGCGCCAGGAGCCTAGGACAGGGCAATCACTACGAGCAGTACTTC. It codes for CARSLGQGNHYEQYF.

Turning to this clonotype: The junction shows a germline mismatch at one end, possibly a read error. CDR3 amino acids: CASSRGQASGANVLTF. DNA of the CDR3: TGTGCCAGCAGTCGCGGACAGGCCTCTGGGGCCAACGTCCTGACTTTT. This rearrangement joins TRBV10-3 to TRBJ2-6; 7 nucleotides align to TRBD1. Germline V gene sequence: CDR1 ENHRY, CDR2 SYGVKD. This CDR3 has 16 residues.

The V and J genes are TRBV7-6 and TRBJ1-5; D is undetermined. The ends were cut back, 4 bases at V and 7 bases at J, with 11 bases in the middle. The CDR3 has 13 amino acids. CDR1 and CDR2 from the germline V gene are SGHVS and FNYEAQ. The CDR3 bases are TGTGCCAGCAGCTGGAGCTCCACGCAGCCCCAGCATTTT. This translates into CASSWSSTQPQHF.

With regard to this clonotype: It is unclear where the CDR3 begins or ends on the DNA, so no DNA is shown, and the CDR3 is as TCRdb lists it. The J gene is TRBJ2-3, the V gene TRBV7-2; TRBD1, as called in the table, went unchecked against the DNA. In germline, CDR1 is SGHTA, CDR2 FQGNSA. Inclusive of both ends, the CDR3 amounts to 16 amino acids. The CDR3: CASSLNDGAQYVGQYF.

The sample holds a few counts of this clonotype. Its ends do not fully match the called genes, so a read error is possible. The chain carries TRBV7-9 and TRBJ2-3; D gene uncertain. Per germline, CDR1 SEHNR and CDR2 FQNEAQ (reference sequence). This CDR3 contains 10 residues. CDR3 DNA: TGTGCCAGTCGCGCAGATGCGCAGTATTTT. Amino acids: CASRADAQYF.

About this clonotype: A read error is likely, as this CDR3 ends without the conserved phenylalanine or tryptophan. No DNA is shown, since the ends of the CDR3 on it are uncertain; the CDR3 is the one TCRdb lists. The chain recombines TRBV7-7 with TRBJ2-5; TRBD1 is taken as the D call from the table, unchecked against the DNA. CDR1 is SSHAT, CDR2 FNYEAQ, per germline (reference sequence). Counting both end residues, the CDR3 totals 12 amino acids. The CDR3: CASSPDRVTQHY.

The V and J genes are TRBV7-8 and TRBJ2-6; 8 bases agree with TRBD2. V was clipped by 5 bases and J by 16 bases; unmatched bases: 19. This CDR3 is built from 16 residues. The germline V gene encodes CDR1 SGHVS and CDR2 FQNEAQ. CDR3 coding DNA: TGTGCCAGCAGCCGAGACGGGGGGGCTCAAGAGACCCAGCTGACTTTC. Translated, it gives CASSRDGGAQETQLTF.

A remark on this clonotype: Germline and junction disagree at one end, which may indicate a read error. The chain joins TRBV2 to TRBJ2-3; the D call may be TRBD1 or TRBD2 (5 bases each). The CDR3 contains 15 residues. From germline, CDR1 is SNHLY and CDR2 FYNNEI. CDR3 coding DNA: TGTGCCAGCATTCGGGGCAGAGCGAGCACTGAAACTTTCTTTTTT. Its translation is CASIRGRASTETFFF.

The V and J genes are TRBV5-6 and TRBJ2-5; no clear D gene. Per germline, CDR1 SGHDT and CDR2 YYEEEE. This CDR3 has 11 residues. The ends were cut back, 1 base at V and 6 bases at J, with 4 bases in the middle. This CDR3 is CASSLRQTQYF. The CDR3 DNA sequence: TGTGCCAGCAGCTTGAGACAGACCCAGTACTTC.

A word on this clonotype: At one of its ends the junction is not consistent with the germline gene, which may arise from a read error. The chain links TRBV7-2 to TRBJ1-2, with no clear D. This CDR3 has 13 residues. Germline loops: CDR1 SGHTA, CDR2 FQGNSA. CDR3 loop: CASSLGKSTGELF. The DNA of the CDR3 is TGTGCCAGCAGCTTAGGCAAATCCACCGGCGAGCTGTTT.

This clonotype was observed at least ten times. The CDR3 coding sequence is TGTGCCAGCAGCTACCAGGGAGGGAACACTGAAGCTTTCTTT. Residues: CASSYQGGNTEAFF. The chain couples TRBV7-2 to TRBJ1-1; maybe TRBD1 (5 bases). Trimming stripped 4 bases from V and 1 base from J, with 10 bases between. From germline, CDR1 is SGHTA and CDR2 FQGNSA. The CDR3 totals 14 residues.

The rearrangement links TRBV12-3 or TRBV12-4 to TRBJ1-1, with 7 bases aligning to TRBD1. The CDR3 is 14 residues long. J was trimmed by 4 bases and V by 1 base; bases with no gene match: 3. CDR3 DNA sequence: TGTGCCAGCAGTTTAGGACAGGGCTTCACTGAAGCTTTCTTT. Its translation: CASSLGQGFTEAFF.

This clonotype was observed at least ten times. V and J are TRBV19 and TRBJ1-1; D is unresolved. Trimming took off 4 bases at V and 11 bases at J, with 17 bases between the two ends. Germline V gene sequence: CDR1 LNHDA, CDR2 SQIVND (reference sequence). CDR3 length: 13 amino acids. The CDR3 sequence: CASSRRGGGHAFF. The CDR3 region has the DNA TGTGCCAGTAGTAGGCGAGGTGGAGGGCACGCTTTCTTT.

This clonotype appeared many times. The chain has TRBV7-6 and TRBJ2-5, with D possibly being TRBD1 or TRBD2 (6 bases each). V lost 0 bases and J 1 base, leaving 12 bases between the germline ends. Germline loops: CDR1 SGHVS, CDR2 FNYEAQ. There are 16 residues in the CDR3. CDR3: CASSLAGTGAQETQYF. DNA of the CDR3: TGTGCCAGCAGCTTAGCCGGGACGGGGGCCCAAGAGACCCAGTACTTC.

This clonotype turned up a few times. The genes are TRBV20-1 and TRBJ1-6; maybe TRBD1 (5 bases). CDR3 length equals 16 residues. The ends were cut back, 4 bases at V and 5 bases at J, with 18 bases in the middle. Germline lookup yields CDR1 DFQATT and CDR2 SNEGSKA (reference sequence). The DNA for the CDR3 is TGCAGTGCTAAACATCTCGGGGCGAGGAATAATTCACCCCTCCACTTT. It translates to CSAKHLGARNNSPLHF.

This clonotype has a count of ten or more. This chain links TRBV6-1 with TRBJ2-3; either TRBD1 or TRBD2 may supply D (7 bases each). The CDR3 covers 15 residues. Looked up from germline, CDR1 is MNHNS and CDR2 is SASEGT. V shed 4 bases and J shed 1 base, with 12 bases lying between them. CDR3 DNA: TGTGCCAGCAGTGCAGGGGGGGAAGGCACAGATACGCAGTATTTT. This gives the protein CASSAGGEGTDTQYF.

Points on this clonotype: A read error may produce the germline difference seen at one junction end. The rearrangement uses TRBV7-2 and TRBJ1-6, with no clear D. CDR1 and CDR2 (germline): SGHTA, FQGNSA. The CDR3 runs to 16 residues. CDR3 DNA sequence: TGTGCCAGCAGTTTAGCAGAGTTAGGAGGAACCAAGCAGCTCCACTTT. Translating it yields CASSLAELGGTKQLHF.